The 25 T cell receptor beta chains listed next were all sequenced from one sample in a study of tumor and adjacent non-tumor tissue in lung cancer. TCRbeta libraries were built with three rounds of nested PCR, modified from ARM-PCR. TCRdb passed the multiplex PCR reads through MiXCR, listing each CDR3 protein once. The data contain 77,000 or so distinct CDR3 sequences, around 80% of them singletons. The template was RNA from unsorted bulk tissue. More than 3 cm separated this lung sample from the edge of the tumor. The specimen was distant non-tumor lung tissue. Source of these receptors: a man in his sixties or seventies with non-small cell lung cancer.

V and J are TRBV11-2 and TRBJ2-3; D may be TRBD2 (6 bases). V gave up 8 bases and J gave up 6 bases, with 27 bases separating them. Germline values: CDR1 SGHAT, CDR2 FQNNGV. This CDR3 has 17 amino acids. As DNA, the CDR3 is TGTGCCAGCGGATTAGGCCTTAGCGGCGGGCTTGGGGATACGCAGTATTTT. Translated, it gives CASGLGLSGGLGDTQYF.

V is TRBV4-1 and J is TRBJ1-1; tentatively, D is TRBD1 (5 bases). Germline V CDR1 and CDR2: MGHRA, YSYEKL. Trimming removed 11 bases from V and 4 bases from J, with 17 bases in between. CDR3 length equals 13 residues. The DNA for the CDR3 is TGCGCCTGTAGCACCCAGGGTGGCACTGAAGCTTTCTTT. The encoded protein is CACSTQGGTEAFF.

In the case of this clonotype: Mismatch with germline at one junction end may stem from a read error. V usage is TRBV6-5 and J usage is TRBJ2-2; TRBD2 might be the D (5 bases). The CDR3 is 13 residues long. Germline-derived CDR1 and CDR2 are MNHEY and SVGAGI. The CDR3 sequence: CASSYCDTGELFF. Written as DNA, the CDR3 is TGTGCCAGCAGTTACTGCGACACCGGGGAGCTGTTCTTT.

The CDR3 protein is CASSHHLPAMNTEAFF. Here the CDR3 DNA reads TGCGCCAGCAGCCACCATCTGCCCGCTATGAACACTGAAGCTTTCTTT. The rearrangement joins TRBV4-1 to TRBJ1-1, with no clear D. The germline V gene has CDR1 MGHRA and CDR2 YSYEKL. The CDR3 length is 16 residues. V was shortened by 3 bases and J by 0 bases, with 14 bases between the two germline ends.

Worth noting for this clonotype: A much larger clone lies a single base off, so this may be a read error. The J gene is TRBJ1-1, the V gene TRBV29-1; 9 bases line up with TRBD1. This CDR3 has 13 amino acids. Germline V lookup: CDR1 SQVTM, CDR2 ANQGSEA. The CDR3 coding sequence is TGCAGCGGCCTCGGACAGGGGAGCACTGAAGCTCTCTTT. It codes for CSGLGQGSTEALF.

Concerning this clonotype: A read error may explain this, as a much larger clone is one base away. The chain employs TRBV6-5 and TRBJ2-5; 7 positions agree with TRBD2. CDR3 length: 16 residues. Trimming at V came to 4 bases and at J to 6 bases, leaving 14 bases not matched to a gene. The germline CDR1 and CDR2 sequences are MNHEY and SVGAGI. The CDR3 DNA reads TGTGCCAGCAGTTCCTCGAGCGGGACCGTAGGACAGACCCAGTACTTC. It yields the protein CASSSSSGTVGQTQYF.

The chain has TRBV4-1 and TRBJ2-2, with 8 nucleotides matching TRBD1. With 2 bases clipped from V and 6 bases from J, the junction kept 8 bases outside the gene matches. This CDR3 has 16 amino acids. Germline-derived CDR1 and CDR2 are MGHRA and YSYEKL. In DNA, the CDR3 is TGCGCCAGCAGCCAAAGAGGACAGGGAATCCCCGGGGAGCTGTTTTTT. Translating it yields CASSQRGQGIPGELFF.

Turning to this clonotype: Relative to the germline gene, one junction end is altered; a read error may explain this. This chain connects TRBV29-1 to TRBJ2-5, with TRBD1 matching 7 bases. This CDR3 has 14 residues. Germline CDR1 reads SQVTM; CDR2 reads ANQGSEA. The CDR3 sequence is CSVGQTGNGETQYF. Here the CDR3 DNA reads TGCAGCGTGGGCCAGACAGGGAATGGGGAGACCCAATACTTC. Complete variable domain (other parts from reference TRBV29-1 and TRBJ2-5): SAVISQKPSRDICQRGTSLTIQCQVDSQVTMMFWYRQQPGQSLTLIATANQGSEATYESGFVIDKFPISRPNLTFSTLTVSNMSPEDSSIYLCSVGQTGNGETQYFGPGTRLLVL.

The genes are TRBV2 and TRBJ2-7, with 8 bases identical to TRBD2. The germline CDR1 and CDR2 sequences are SNHLY and FYNNEI. J lost 7 bases, V lost 0 bases, and 11 bases had no gene match. This CDR3 comprises 16 residues. CDR3 amino acids: CASSEAVRGGLSEQYF. The CDR3 coding sequence is TGTGCCAGCAGTGAAGCGGTCCGCGGGGGGCTATCAGAGCAGTACTTC.

A word on this clonotype: The junction shows a germline mismatch at one end, possibly a read error. The V call is TRBV4-1, the J call TRBJ1-5; tentative D call: TRBD1 (6 bases). Per germline, CDR1 MGHRA and CDR2 YSYEKL. The CDR3 has 13 amino acids. The CDR3 reads CAGSHADRRPQHF. DNA for the CDR3: TGCGCCGGCAGCCATGCGGACAGACGGCCCCAGCATTTT.

This clonotype was seen more than once but under ten times. A junction boundary mismatches the germline segment, possibly from a read error. The chain is built from TRBV11-2 and TRBJ1-6, with D unclear. The CDR3 is made up of 18 amino acids. Germline V gene sequence: CDR1 SGHAT, CDR2 FQNNGV. The CDR3 protein is CASSSRKGGSSYNSPLNF. Written as DNA, the CDR3 is TGTGCCAGCAGCTCACGAAAGGGAGGAAGTTCCTATAATTCACCCCTAAACTTT.

Concerning this clonotype: A junction end diverges from the germline sequence, so it may reflect a read error. J is TRBJ2-3 and V is TRBV2; 8 bases map to TRBD1. The CDR3 loop spans 14 amino acids. Germline values: CDR1 SNHLY, CDR2 FYNNEI. CDR3 in amino acids: CTSIRNRGTDTQYF. The DNA of the CDR3 is TGTACCAGCATTCGAAACAGGGGGACAGATACGCAGTATTTT.

V and J are TRBV29-1 and TRBJ2-2, with D uncertain. V was cut by 7 bases and J by 3 bases, with 9 bases left in between. The CDR3 extends over 12 amino acids. Per the germline V gene, CDR1 is SQVTM and CDR2 is ANQGSEA. Written as DNA, the CDR3 is TGCAGCGCGACTGGGTACACCGGGGAGCTGTTTTTT. Protein product: CSATGYTGELFF.

Comment on this clonotype: The junction departs from the called germline gene at one end, perhaps through a read error. The chain carries TRBV30 and TRBJ2-4; TRBD2 is a possible D gene (5 bases). The CDR3 runs to 13 residues. In germline, CDR1 is GTSNPN, CDR2 SVGIG (reference sequence). CDR3 amino acids: CAWSAWTGNIQCF. The CDR3 region has the DNA TGTGCCTGGAGTGCCTGGACCGGGAACATTCAGTGCTTC.

Points on this clonotype: At one end, the junction sequence differs from germline, possibly due to a read error. The chain has TRBV6-2 or TRBV6-3 and TRBJ1-1, with D hard to call. The CDR3 spans 13 residues. Germline lookup yields CDR1 MNHEY and CDR2 SVGEGT. The CDR3 coding sequence is TGTGCCGGCAGTGAAAGACTGAACACTGAAGCTTTCTTT. As protein: CAGSERLNTEAFF.

The V gene is TRBV6-1, the J gene TRBJ1-1, with D uncertain. This CDR3 has 13 residues. The germline V gene has CDR1 MNHNS and CDR2 SASEGT. Trimming removed 1 base at V and 4 bases at J, with 7 bases between. CDR3 residues: CASSEGLFTEAFF. CDR3 nucleotide sequence: TGTGCCAGCAGTGAAGGGCTCTTCACTGAAGCTTTCTTT.

Details on this clonotype: This clone may be a read error of a much larger clone one base away. Without the conserved terminal phenylalanine or tryptophan, this CDR3 likely stems from a read error. V is TRBV11-3 and J is TRBJ2-7; D tentatively reads TRBD1 or TRBD2 (5 bases each). This CDR3 comprises 14 residues. From germline, CDR1 is SGHNT and CDR2 YENEEA. The CDR3 coding sequence is TGTACCAGCAGCTTAGGCTACGGGGACCACGAGCAGTACCTC. Amino acid sequence: CTSSLGYGDHEQYL.

This clonotype rates as medium-sized. The chain joins TRBV29-1 to TRBJ1-2, with D maybe TRBD1 (5 bases). The germline CDR1 and CDR2 sequences are SQVTM and ANQGSEA. V gave up 6 bases and J gave up 4 bases, with 12 bases separating them. This CDR3 spans 12 amino acids. This CDR3 is CSVPRDGYGYTF. The CDR3 region has the DNA TGCAGCGTACCGAGGGACGGCTATGGCTACACCTTC.

With regard to this clonotype: One junction end does not reproduce the germline sequence, and a read error may be involved. The chain couples TRBV11-2 to TRBJ2-7; D gene ambiguous. The CDR3 has 12 amino acids. From germline, CDR1 is SGHAT and CDR2 FQNNGV. For the CDR3, the DNA is TGTGACAGCAGCTCATATGGGCCGGAGCAGTACTTC. It translates to CDSSSYGPEQYF.

Details on this clonotype: This CDR3 is missing its conserved last phenylalanine or tryptophan, likely due to a read error. J is TRBJ1-1 and V is TRBV7-9; possible D gene TRBD1, 6 bases. Germline assignment: CDR1 SEHNR and CDR2 FQNEAQ (reference sequence). CDR3 length: 16 residues. Trimming took 11 bases from V and 0 from J, leaving 22 bases between them. CDR3 nucleotide sequence: TGTGCCTCGAGCAAAGGGGGTGGTACTTTGAACACTGAAGCTTTCCTT. This gives the protein CASSKGGGTLNTEAFL.

About this clonotype: No conserved phenylalanine or tryptophan ends this CDR3, so it is likely a read error. Because the CDR3's place on the DNA is in doubt, the DNA is left out and the CDR3 is given as listed by TCRdb. This chain joins TRBV6-2 or TRBV6-3 and TRBJ2-4; TRBD2 was called by the table and not checked on the DNA. The germline V gene has CDR1 MNHEY and CDR2 SVGEGT. The CDR3 has 14 residues if both end residues are counted. The CDR3 sequence: CASSSLRRRDIQYL.

To note about this clonotype: A much larger clone lies a single base off, so this may be a read error. This chain joins TRBV6-2 or TRBV6-3 and TRBJ2-7; 11 nucleotides align to TRBD1. The germline CDR1 and CDR2 sequences are MNHEY and SVGEGT. There are 13 residues in the CDR3. CDR3 residues: CVSRGQGEVEQYF. In DNA, the CDR3 is TGTGTCAGCCGGGGACAGGGGGAAGTCGAGCAGTACTTC.

This clonotype has a count of ten or more. The V gene is TRBV4-2, the J gene TRBJ2-3; the match to TRBD2 covers 12 bases. Germline CDR1 is LGHNA and CDR2 is YNFKEQ. Unmatched junction bases numbered 16, after V lost 1 base and J lost 8 bases. The CDR3 contains 19 residues. CDR3 sequence: CASSQATSGSSKGQATQYF. The CDR3 DNA reads as TGTGCCAGCAGCCAAGCGACTAGCGGGAGTAGTAAGGGACAAGCTACGCAGTATTTT.

As concerns this clonotype: This may be a read error, as it is one base from a much larger clone. The chain uses TRBV11-2 and TRBJ1-2; D is unclear. CDR1 is SGHAT, CDR2 FQNNGV, per germline. The CDR3 is 13 residues long. CDR3: CARSSRELYGYTF. The CDR3 DNA follows: TGTGCCAGAAGCTCCCGGGAGCTCTATGGCTACACCTTC.

This chain uses TRBV12-3 or TRBV12-4 with TRBJ1-3; 9 nucleotides align to TRBD1. This CDR3 has 18 amino acids. With 5 bases clipped from V and 13 bases from J, the junction kept 24 bases outside the gene matches. The CDR3 sequence: CASSRPGTGIDSGKTIYF. As DNA, the CDR3 is TGTGCCAGCAGTCGTCCCGGGACAGGGATCGACTCTGGAAAGACTATATATTTT.